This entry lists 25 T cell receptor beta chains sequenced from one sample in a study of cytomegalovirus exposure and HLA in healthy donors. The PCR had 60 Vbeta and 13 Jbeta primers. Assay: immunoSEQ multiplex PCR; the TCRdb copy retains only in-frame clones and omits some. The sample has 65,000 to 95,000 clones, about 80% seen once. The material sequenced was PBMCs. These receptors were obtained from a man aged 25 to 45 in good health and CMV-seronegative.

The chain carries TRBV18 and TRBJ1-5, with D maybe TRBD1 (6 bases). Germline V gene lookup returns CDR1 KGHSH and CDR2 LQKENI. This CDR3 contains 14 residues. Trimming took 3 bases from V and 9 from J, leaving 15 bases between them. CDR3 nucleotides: TGTGCCAGCTCACCTCAACAGGGCGATCGGCCCCAGCATTTT. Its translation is CASSPQQGDRPQHF.

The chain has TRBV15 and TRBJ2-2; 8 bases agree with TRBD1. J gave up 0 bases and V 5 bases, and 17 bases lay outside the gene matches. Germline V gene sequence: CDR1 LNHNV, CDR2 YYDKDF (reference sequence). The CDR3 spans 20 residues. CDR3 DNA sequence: TGTGCCACCAGCGGACGACAGGGGTTCGGGAGCGTCGCGAACACCGGGGAGCTGTTTTTT. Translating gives CATSGRQGFGSVANTGELFF.

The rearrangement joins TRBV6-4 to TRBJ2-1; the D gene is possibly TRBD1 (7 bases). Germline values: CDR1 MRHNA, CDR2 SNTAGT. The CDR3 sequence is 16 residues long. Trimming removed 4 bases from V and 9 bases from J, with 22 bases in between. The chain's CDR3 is CASSGIGTALGGEQFF. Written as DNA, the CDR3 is TGTGCCAGCAGTGGGATTGGGACAGCGCTGGGGGGTGAGCAGTTCTTC.

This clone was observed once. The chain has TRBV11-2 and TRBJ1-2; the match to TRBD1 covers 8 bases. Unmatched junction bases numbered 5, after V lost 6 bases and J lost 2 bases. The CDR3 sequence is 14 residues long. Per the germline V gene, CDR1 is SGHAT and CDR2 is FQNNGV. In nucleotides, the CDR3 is TGTGCCAGCAGGACAGGGGTTGGGAACTATGGCTACACCTTC. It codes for CASRTGVGNYGYTF.

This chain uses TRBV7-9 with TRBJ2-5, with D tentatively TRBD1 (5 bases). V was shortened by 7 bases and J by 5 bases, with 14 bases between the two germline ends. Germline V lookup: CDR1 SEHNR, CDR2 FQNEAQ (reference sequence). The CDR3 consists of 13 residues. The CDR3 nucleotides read TGTGCCAGCACCACGTGGGGCGACGAGACCCAGTACTTC. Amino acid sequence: CASTTWGDETQYF.

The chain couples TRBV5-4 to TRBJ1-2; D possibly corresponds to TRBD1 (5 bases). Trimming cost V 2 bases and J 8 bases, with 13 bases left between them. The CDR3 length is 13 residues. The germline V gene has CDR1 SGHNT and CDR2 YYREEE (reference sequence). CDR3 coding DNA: TGTGCCAGCAGCTTATCGGGGGATGGGGGCTACACCTTC. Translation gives CASSLSGDGGYTF.

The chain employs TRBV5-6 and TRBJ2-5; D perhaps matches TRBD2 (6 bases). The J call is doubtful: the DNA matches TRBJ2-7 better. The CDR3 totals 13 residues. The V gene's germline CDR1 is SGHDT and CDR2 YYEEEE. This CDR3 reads CASNGGGFYEQYF. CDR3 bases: TGTGCCAGCAACGGTGGGGGGTTTTACGAGCAGTACTTC.

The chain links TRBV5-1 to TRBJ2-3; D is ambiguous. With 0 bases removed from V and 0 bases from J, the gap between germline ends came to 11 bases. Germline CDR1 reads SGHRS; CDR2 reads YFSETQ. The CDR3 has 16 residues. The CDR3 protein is CASSLAGAPSTDTQYF. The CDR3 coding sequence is TGCGCCAGCAGCTTGGCCGGAGCACCTAGCACAGATACGCAGTATTTT. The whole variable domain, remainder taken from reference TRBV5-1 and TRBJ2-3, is KAGVTQTPRYLIKTRGQQVTLSCSPISGHRSVSWYQQTPGQGLQFLFEYFSETQRNKGNFPGRFSGRQFSNSRSEMNVSTLELGDSALYLCASSLAGAPSTDTQYFGPGTRLTVL.

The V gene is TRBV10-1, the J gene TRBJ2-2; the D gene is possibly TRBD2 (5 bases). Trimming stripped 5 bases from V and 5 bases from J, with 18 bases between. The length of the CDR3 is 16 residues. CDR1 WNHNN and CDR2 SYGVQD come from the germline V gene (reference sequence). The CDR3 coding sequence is TGCGCCAGCAGTAAAGAGGGCCTCGACCTTACCGGGGAGCTGTTTTTT. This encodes CASSKEGLDLTGELFF.

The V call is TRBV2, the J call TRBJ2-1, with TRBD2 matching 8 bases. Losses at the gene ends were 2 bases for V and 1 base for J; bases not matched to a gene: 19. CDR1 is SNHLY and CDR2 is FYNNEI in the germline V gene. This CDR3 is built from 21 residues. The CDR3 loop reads CASSERGYGRGAPLSYNEQFF. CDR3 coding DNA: TGTGCCAGCAGTGAAAGGGGCTATGGGCGGGGGGCTCCCCTTTCCTACAATGAGCAGTTCTTC.

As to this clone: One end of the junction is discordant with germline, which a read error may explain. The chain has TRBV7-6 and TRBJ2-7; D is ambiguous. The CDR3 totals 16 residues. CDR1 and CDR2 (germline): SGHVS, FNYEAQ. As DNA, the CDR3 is TGTGCCCGCAGCTCGAACCCACCCCAGACTCTGGACGAGCAGTACTTC. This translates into CARSSNPPQTLDEQYF.

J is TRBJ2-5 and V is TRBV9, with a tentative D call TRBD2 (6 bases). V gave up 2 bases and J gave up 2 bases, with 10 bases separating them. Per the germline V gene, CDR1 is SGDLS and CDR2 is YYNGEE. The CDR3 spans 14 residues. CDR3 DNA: TGTGCCAGCAGCGTCGGGACTTTACAAGAGACCCAGTACTTC. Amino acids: CASSVGTLQETQYF.

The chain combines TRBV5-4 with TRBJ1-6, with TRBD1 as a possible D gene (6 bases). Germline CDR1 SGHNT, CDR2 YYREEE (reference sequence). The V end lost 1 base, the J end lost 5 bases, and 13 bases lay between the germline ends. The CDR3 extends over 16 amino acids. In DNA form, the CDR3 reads TGTGCCAGCAGCTTGTCGGGGGGCCTTCATAATTCACCCCTCCACTTT. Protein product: CASSLSGGLHNSPLHF. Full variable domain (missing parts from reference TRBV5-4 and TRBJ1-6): ETGVTQSPTHLIKTRGQQVTLRCSSQSGHNTVSWYQQALGQGPQFIFQYYREEENGRGNFPPRFSGLQFPNYSSELNVNALELDDSALYLCASSLSGGLHNSPLHFGNGTRLTVT.

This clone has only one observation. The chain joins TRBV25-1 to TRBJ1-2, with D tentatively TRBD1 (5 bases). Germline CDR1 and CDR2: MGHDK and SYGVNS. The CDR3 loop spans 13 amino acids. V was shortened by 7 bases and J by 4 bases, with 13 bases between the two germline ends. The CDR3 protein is CASTLGGGYGYTF. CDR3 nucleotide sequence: TGTGCCAGCACTCTCGGGGGGGGCTATGGCTACACCTTC.

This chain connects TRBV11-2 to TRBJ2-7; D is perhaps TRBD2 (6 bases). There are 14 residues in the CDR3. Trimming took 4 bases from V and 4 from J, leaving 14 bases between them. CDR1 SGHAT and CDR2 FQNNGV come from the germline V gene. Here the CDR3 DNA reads TGTGCCAGCAGCTCATCCTTAGGGAGGTACGAGCAGTACTTC. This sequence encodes CASSSSLGRYEQYF. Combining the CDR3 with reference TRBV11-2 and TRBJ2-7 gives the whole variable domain EAGVAQSPRYKIIEKRQSVAFWCNPISGHATLYWYQQILGQGPKLLIQFQNNGVVDDSQLPKDRFSAERLKGVDSTLKIQPAKLEDSAVYLCASSSSLGRYEQYFGPGTRLTVT.

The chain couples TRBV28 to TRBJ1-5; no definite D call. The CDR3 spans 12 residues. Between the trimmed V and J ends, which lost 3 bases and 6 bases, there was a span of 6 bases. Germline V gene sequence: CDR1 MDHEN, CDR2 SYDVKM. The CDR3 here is CASSFLSQPQHF. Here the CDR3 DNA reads TGTGCCAGCAGTTTCTTATCTCAGCCCCAGCATTTT. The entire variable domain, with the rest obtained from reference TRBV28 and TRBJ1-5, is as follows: DVKVTQSSRYLVKRTGEKVFLECVQDMDHENMFWYRQDPGLGLRLIYFSYDVKMKEKGDIPEGYSVSREKKERFSLILESASTNQTSMYLCASSFLSQPQHFGDGTRLSIL.

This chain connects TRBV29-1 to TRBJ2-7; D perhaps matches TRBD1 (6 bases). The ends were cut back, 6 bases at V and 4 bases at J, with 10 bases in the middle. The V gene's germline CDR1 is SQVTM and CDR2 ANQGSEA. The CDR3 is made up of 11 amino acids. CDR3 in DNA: TGCAGCGTAGCACAGGGTTACGAGCAGTACTTC. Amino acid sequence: CSVAQGYEQYF.

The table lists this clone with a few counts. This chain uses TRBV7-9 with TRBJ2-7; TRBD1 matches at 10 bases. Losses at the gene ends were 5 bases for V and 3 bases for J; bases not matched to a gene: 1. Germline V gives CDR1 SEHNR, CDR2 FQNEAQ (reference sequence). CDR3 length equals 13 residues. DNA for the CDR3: TGTGCCAGCAGCCGGACAGGGGGCTACGAGCAGTACTTC. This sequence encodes CASSRTGGYEQYF.

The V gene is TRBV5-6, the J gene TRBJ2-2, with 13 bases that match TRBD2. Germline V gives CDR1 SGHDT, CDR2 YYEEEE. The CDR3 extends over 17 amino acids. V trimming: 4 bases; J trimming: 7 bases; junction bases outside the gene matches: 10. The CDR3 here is CASSPLTSGGFLGELFF. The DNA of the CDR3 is TGTGCCAGCAGCCCCCTGACTAGCGGGGGGTTTCTCGGGGAGCTGTTTTTT.

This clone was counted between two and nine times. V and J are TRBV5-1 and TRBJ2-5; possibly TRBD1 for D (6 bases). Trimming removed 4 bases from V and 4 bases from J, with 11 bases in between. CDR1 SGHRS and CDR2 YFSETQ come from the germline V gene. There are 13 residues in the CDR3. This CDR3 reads CASSRTERETQYF. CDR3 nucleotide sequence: TGCGCCAGCAGCCGGACAGAACGAGAGACCCAGTACTTC.

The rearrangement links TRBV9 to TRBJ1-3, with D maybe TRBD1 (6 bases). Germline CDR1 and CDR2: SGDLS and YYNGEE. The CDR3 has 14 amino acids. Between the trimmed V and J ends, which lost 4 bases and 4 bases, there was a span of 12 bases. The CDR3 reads CASSPQGRGNTIYF. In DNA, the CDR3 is TGTGCCAGCAGCCCACAGGGAAGGGGAAACACCATATATTTT.

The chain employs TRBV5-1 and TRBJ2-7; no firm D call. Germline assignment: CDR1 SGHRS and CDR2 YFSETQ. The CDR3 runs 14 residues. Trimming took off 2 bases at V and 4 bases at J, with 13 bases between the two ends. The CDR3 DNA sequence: TGCGCCAGCAGCTTTTTGACCGTCGGGTACGAGCAGTACTTC. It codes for CASSFLTVGYEQYF.

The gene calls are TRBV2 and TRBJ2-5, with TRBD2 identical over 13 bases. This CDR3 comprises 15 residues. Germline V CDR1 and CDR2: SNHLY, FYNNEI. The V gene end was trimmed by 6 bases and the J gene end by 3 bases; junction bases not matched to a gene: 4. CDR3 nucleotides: TGTGCCAGCAGCACCGGACTAGCGGGAGAAGAGACCCAGTACTTC. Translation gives CASSTGLAGEETQYF.

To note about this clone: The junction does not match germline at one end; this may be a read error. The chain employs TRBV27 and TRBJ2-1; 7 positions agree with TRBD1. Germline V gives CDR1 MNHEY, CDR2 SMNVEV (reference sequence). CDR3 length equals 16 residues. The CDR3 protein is CARSLRTGVLHNEQFF. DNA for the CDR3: TGTGCCCGCAGTTTAAGAACAGGGGTTCTCCACAATGAGCAGTTCTTC.

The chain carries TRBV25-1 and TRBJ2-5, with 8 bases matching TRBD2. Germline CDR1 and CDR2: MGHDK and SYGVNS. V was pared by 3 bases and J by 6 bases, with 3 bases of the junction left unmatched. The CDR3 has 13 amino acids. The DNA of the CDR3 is TGTGCCAGCAGTGACGGCGGGGGGAAGACCCAGTACTTC. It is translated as CASSDGGGKTQYF.